Listed below are T cell receptor beta chains from one sample, sequenced in a study of blood T cell repertoires in COVID-19. The repertoire was sequenced with immunoSEQ multiplex PCR; TCRdb's copy has only in-frame clones and lacks some. The sample shows roughly 320,000 clones, 85% to 90% of them seen only once. Sequencing was done on a sample of peripheral blood. The source is a woman between 45 and 60 years old with COVID-19, enrolled during active disease. CDR3s include the opening cysteine and the closing phenylalanine or tryptophan. Fields, in order: D gene, V gene, clone size, J gene, CDR3 protein, CDR3 DNA. D genes are given only for firm matches. Size is omitted from some rows. Given values are once, few, many or a class for expanded clones.

TRBD1,TRBV5-6,-,TRBJ1-1,CASSLFRQGGSGTEAFF,TGTGCCAGCAGCTTGTTTAGACAGGGTGGGTCGGGGACTGAAGCTTTCTTT
TRBD1,TRBV4-1,-,TRBJ2-7,CASSHKGTGSSYEQYF,TGCGCCAGCAGCCATAAAGGGACAGGGTCTTCCTACGAGCAGTACTTC
TRBD2,TRBV7-9,-,TRBJ2-3,CASSFPTSGNTDTQYF,TGTGCCAGCAGCTTCCCGACTAGCGGCAACACAGATACGCAGTATTTT
TRBD2,TRBV6-5,-,TRBJ2-7,CASKPLAGGTYEQYF,TGTGCCAGCAAGCCGCTAGCGGGAGGAACCTACGAGCAGTACTTC
TRBD1,TRBV29-1,-,TRBJ1-2,CSVGRTGDGYTF,TGCAGCGTTGGACGGACAGGGGACGGCTACACCTTC
TRBD1,TRBV10-2,-,TRBJ1-1,CASNDRGPDTEAFF,TGCGCCAGCAACGACAGGGGGCCGGACACTGAAGCTTTCTTT
TRBD2,TRBV7-9,-,TRBJ2-2,CASRKTSGRGTGELFF,TGTGCCAGCAGGAAAACTAGCGGGAGGGGAACCGGGGAGCTGTTTTTT
-,TRBV9,-,TRBJ1-6,CASTSVGKPATLHF,TGTGCCAGCACCTCAGTGGGCAAGCCCGCAACACTCCACTTT
-,TRBV7-3,-,TRBJ1-1,CASSLIPGGDTEAFF,TGTGCCAGCAGCTTAATCCCTGGCGGAGACACTGAAGCTTTCTTT
TRBD1,TRBV24-1,-,TRBJ1-5,CATSAEGASNQPQHF,TGTGCCACCAGTGCGGAGGGGGCGTCAAATCAGCCCCAGCATTTT
TRBD2,TRBV5-4,-,TRBJ2-1,CASSSGTSAAYNEQFF,TGTGCCAGCAGCTCCGGAACTAGCGCAGCCTACAATGAGCAGTTCTTC
-,TRBV10-1,-,TRBJ2-3,CASSGRTDTQYF,TGCGCCAGCAGTGGGCGGACAGATACGCAGTATTTT
-,TRBV19,-,TRBJ1-2,CASSPDYYGYTF,TGTGCCAGTAGTCCGGACTACTATGGCTACACCTTC
TRBD1,TRBV5-1,-,TRBJ2-4,CASSRGQAGNIQYF,TGCGCCAGCAGCCGAGGACAGGCGGGAAACATTCAGTACTTC
-,TRBV4-1,-,TRBJ1-1,CASSQGNSLPTEAFF,TGCGCCAGCAGCCAAGGTAACAGCCTGCCCACTGAAGCTTTCTTT
TRBD1,TRBV29-1,-,TRBJ1-1,CSVGQGNTEAFF,TGCAGCGTCGGACAGGGTAACACTGAAGCTTTCTTT
-,TRBV6-1,-,TRBJ2-7,CASSEAMRGTYEQYF,TGTGCCAGCAGTGAAGCCATGAGGGGGACCTACGAGCAGTACTTC
TRBD2,TRBV4-2,-,TRBJ2-7,CASSQDPRPGLARHEQYF,TGTGCCAGCAGCCAAGATCCGAGACCGGGACTAGCGCGCCACGAGCAGTACTTC
-,TRBV27,-,TRBJ1-2,CASTPRRGYGYTF,TGTGCCAGCACCCCACGCAGGGGCTATGGCTACACCTTC
-,TRBV19,-,TRBJ2-3,CASSSGTGGLYTQYF,TGTGCCAGTAGTAGTGGGACCGGGGGGCTGTATACGCAGTATTTT
TRBD2,TRBV19,-,TRBJ2-7,CASSKEGAGDEQYF,TGTGCCAGTAGTAAAGAGGGAGCGGGGGACGAGCAGTACTTC
-,TRBV14,once,TRBJ1-3,CASSLPGGAGNTIYF,TGTGCCAGCAGCCTCCCAGGCGGGGCTGGAAACACCATATATTTT
TRBD2,TRBV9,-,TRBJ2-7,CASSRGVYEQYF,TGTGCCAGCAGCCGGGGGGTCTACGAGCAGTACTTC
TRBD2,TRBV7-3,-,TRBJ2-2,CASSSSSGWNTGELFF,TGTGCCAGCAGCAGCTCTAGCGGGTGGAACACCGGGGAGCTGTTTTTT
-,TRBV6-2/TRBV6-3,-,TRBJ2-7,CASSPRDGVPYEQYF,TGTGCCAGCAGCCCCAGAGATGGAGTGCCCTACGAGCAGTACTTC
-,TRBV7-2,-,TRBJ1-5,CASSSYRGNQPQHF,TGTGCCAGCAGCTCCTACAGGGGCAATCAGCCCCAGCATTTT
-,TRBV7-2,once,TRBJ2-2,CASSWGTATGELFF,TGTGCCAGCAGCTGGGGCACAGCCACCGGGGAGCTGTTTTTT
TRBD2,TRBV5-1,-,TRBJ2-1,CASSKDGGRAGNEQFF,TGCGCCAGCAGCAAGGACGGCGGGAGGGCCGGGAATGAGCAGTTCTTC
-,TRBV19,-,TRBJ1-4,CASSIGGGANEKLFF,TGTGCCAGTAGTATAGGAGGAGGGGCTAATGAAAAACTGTTTTTT
TRBD1,TRBV7-3,-,TRBJ2-3,CASSLTGSTDTQYF,TGTGCCAGCAGCTTGACAGGGAGCACAGATACGCAGTATTTT
-,TRBV28,-,TRBJ1-5,CASSSSGGNQPQHF,TGTGCCAGCAGTTCCTCAGGTGGCAATCAGCCCCAGCATTTT
TRBD2,TRBV7-2,-,TRBJ2-7,CASSLGLGLVYEQYF,TGTGCCAGCAGCTTAGGACTTGGACTAGTCTACGAGCAGTACTTC
TRBD2,TRBV5-1,once,TRBJ2-7,CASSLSTGAGSYEQYF,TGCGCCAGCAGCTTGTCTACAGGAGCGGGATCCTACGAGCAGTACTTC
TRBD1,TRBV19,once,TRBJ1-5,CASTRGDRVQPQHF,TGTGCCAGTACGAGGGGGGACAGGGTTCAGCCCCAGCATTTT
TRBD2,TRBV4-3,once,TRBJ2-7,CASSHAGTSSYEQYF,TGCGCCAGCAGCCACGCTGGGACTAGCAGCTACGAGCAGTACTTC
TRBD1,TRBV5-6,-,TRBJ1-4,CASTRTGYNEKLFF,TGTGCCAGCACCCGGACAGGGTATAATGAAAAACTGTTTTTT
-,TRBV7-2,once,TRBJ1-2,CASAPPGLYYGYTF,TGTGCCAGCGCCCCCCCAGGGCTTTACTATGGCTACACCTTC
-,TRBV19,-,TRBJ1-1,CASSPSPPRVAFF,TGTGCCAGTAGCCCCTCCCCCCCCAGGGTGGCTTTCTTT
-,TRBV5-6,once,TRBJ1-4,CASSLGDISTNEKLFF,TGTGCCAGCAGCTTGGGTGACATCTCAACTAATGAAAAACTGTTTTTT
TRBD1,TRBV30,-,TRBJ1-5,CAWSGQGDQPQHF,TGTGCCTGGAGTGGACAGGGGGATCAGCCCCAGCATTTT
-,TRBV9,-,TRBJ1-4,CASSVVSEKLFF,TGTGCCAGCAGCGTAGTTTCAGAAAAACTGTTTTTT
TRBD2,TRBV2,-,TRBJ2-7,CASTAPTSGRSYEQYF,TGTGCCAGCACCGCCCCGACTAGCGGGCGTTCTTACGAGCAGTACTTC
-,TRBV2,-,TRBJ2-7,CASTPSPAGQYF,TGTGCCAGCACCCCGAGCCCGGCAGGGCAGTACTTC
-,TRBV18,-,TRBJ2-3,CASSPLAGAATDTQYF,TGTGCCAGCTCACCATTGGCGGGGGCTGCCACAGATACGCAGTATTTT
-,TRBV6-4,-,TRBJ1-2,CASSDSRRRGYGYTF,TGTGCCAGCAGTGACTCCCGCCGCCGAGGGTATGGCTACACCTTC
-,TRBV5-8,-,TRBJ2-6,CASSYRGAGSGANVLTF,TGTGCCAGCAGCTACAGGGGCGCGGGGTCTGGGGCCAACGTCCTGACTTTC
TRBD1,TRBV13,-,TRBJ2-5,CASSPWTGQETQYF,TGTGCCAGCAGCCCCTGGACAGGGCAGGAGACCCAGTACTTC
-,TRBV2,-,TRBJ1-1,CASRSTHSNTEAFF,TGTGCCAGCAGATCGACACACTCGAACACTGAAGCTTTCTTT
-,TRBV9,-,TRBJ2-3,CASSVELVSTDTQYF,TGTGCCAGCAGCGTAGAACTAGTCAGCACAGATACGCAGTATTTT
TRBD1,TRBV6-2/TRBV6-3,-,TRBJ1-5,CASSYKGDRSNSNQPQHF,TGTGCCAGCAGTTACAAAGGGGACAGGAGCAATAGCAATCAGCCCCAGCATTTT
-,TRBV11-2,-,TRBJ2-7,CASTHSYEQYF,TGTGCCAGCACCCACTCCTACGAGCAGTACTTC
TRBD1,TRBV5-4,few,TRBJ1-1,CASSVGQGQPFGEAFF,TGTGCCAGCAGCGTGGGACAGGGCCAACCCTTTGGTGAAGCTTTCTTT
TRBD1,TRBV11-1,once,TRBJ2-1,CASSSQDRALNEQFF,TGTGCCAGCAGCTCACAGGACAGGGCCTTAAATGAGCAGTTCTTC
TRBD1,TRBV19,-,TRBJ2-7,CATQQTGGIYEQYF,TGTGCCACCCAGCAGACAGGGGGAATTTACGAGCAGTACTTC